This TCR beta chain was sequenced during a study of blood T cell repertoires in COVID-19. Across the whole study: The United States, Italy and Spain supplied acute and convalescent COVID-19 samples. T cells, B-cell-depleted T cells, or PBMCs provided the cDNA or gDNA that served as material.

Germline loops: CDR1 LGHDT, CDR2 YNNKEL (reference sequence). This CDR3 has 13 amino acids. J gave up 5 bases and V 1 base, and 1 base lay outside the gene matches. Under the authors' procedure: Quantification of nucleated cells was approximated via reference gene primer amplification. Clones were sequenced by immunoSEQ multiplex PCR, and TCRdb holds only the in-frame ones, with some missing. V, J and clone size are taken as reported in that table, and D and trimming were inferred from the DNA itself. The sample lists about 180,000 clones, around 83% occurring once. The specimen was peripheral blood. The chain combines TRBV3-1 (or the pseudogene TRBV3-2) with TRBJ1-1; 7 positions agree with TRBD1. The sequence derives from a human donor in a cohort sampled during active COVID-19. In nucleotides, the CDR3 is TGTGCCAGCAGCCAAGTGACAGGGACTGAAGCTTTCTTT. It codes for CASSQVTGTEAFF.